The present entry profiles one T cell receptor beta chain with its context. The data derive from a study of CD8+CD57+ T cells in acquired aplastic anemia. The patients chosen for sequencing had shown expansion of CD8+CD57+ cells (detected by flow cytometry). The V and J ends lost 2 bases and 5 bases respectively, with 14 bases between them. The CDR3 is 15 amino acids. Germline lookup yields CDR1 SGDLS and CDR2 YYNGEE. Genomic DNA acted as the template from which TCR beta VDJ combination and CDR3 sequence profiling were carried out. TCRdb ran MiXCR on the reads and lists one entry per CDR3 protein. Here the sample spans around 200,000 distinct CDR3 sequences, about 60% being singletons.

Material: sorted CD4+, CD8+, or CD8+CD57+ T cells (not recorded which) from PBMCs. The receptor was derived from a human donor with aplastic anemia. This rearrangement joins TRBV9 to TRBJ2-1; D is perhaps TRBD1 (6 bases). For the CDR3, the DNA is TGTGCCAGCAGCGTTCACCGGGACACGAACAATGAGCAGTTCTTC. This codes for CASSVHRDTNNEQFF.